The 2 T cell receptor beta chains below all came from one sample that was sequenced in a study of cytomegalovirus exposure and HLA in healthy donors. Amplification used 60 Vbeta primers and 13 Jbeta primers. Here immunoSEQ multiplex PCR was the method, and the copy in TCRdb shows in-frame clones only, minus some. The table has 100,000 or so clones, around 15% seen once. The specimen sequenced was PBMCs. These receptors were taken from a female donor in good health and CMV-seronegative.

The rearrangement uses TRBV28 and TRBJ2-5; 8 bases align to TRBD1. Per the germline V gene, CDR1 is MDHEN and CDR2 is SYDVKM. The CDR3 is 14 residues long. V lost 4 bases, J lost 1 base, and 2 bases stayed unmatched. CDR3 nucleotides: TGTGCCAGCAGTTCCGGGACAGGCCAAGAGACCCAGTACTTC. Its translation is CASSSGTGQETQYF.

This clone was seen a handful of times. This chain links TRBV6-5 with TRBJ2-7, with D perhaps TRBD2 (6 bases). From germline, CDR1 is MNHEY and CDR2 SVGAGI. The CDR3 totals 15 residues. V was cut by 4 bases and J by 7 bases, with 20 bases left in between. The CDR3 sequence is CASSLDSTLRGEQYF. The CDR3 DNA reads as TGTGCCAGCAGTTTAGACAGTACGCTTCGGGGGGAGCAGTACTTC.